Below are 14 T cell receptor beta chains sequenced from a single sample in a study of Graves' ophthalmopathy and Graves' hyperthyroidism. Amplification of the TCR beta CDR3 regions used RNA transcripts (as template). Amplification began with first-round RT-PCR using HTBI primers, then second-round multiplex PCR was performed. In TCRdb, the multiplex PCR reads were re-called with MiXCR into one record per CDR3 protein. This sample has 500,000 to 700,000 distinct CDR3 sequences; 22% occur once, and the top ten carry more than 5.5%. Material: peripheral blood. All receptors come from a woman aged 18-29 years with stable Graves' hyperthyroidism. Some clones in this sample may be carry-over from other donors' samples.

This clonotype was seen at least ten times. The chain links TRBV6-2 or TRBV6-3 to TRBJ2-7, with D possibly matching TRBD1 (6 bases). From germline, CDR1 is MNHEY and CDR2 SVGEGT. The CDR3 is 16 residues long. Trimming cost V 6 bases and J 2 bases, with 20 bases left between them. Written as DNA, the CDR3 is TGTGCCAGCAGCTGGGAACGACAGGCGGTAACCTACGAGCAGTACTTC. Amino acid sequence: CASSWERQAVTYEQYF.

Here the CDR3 reads CAITADRAGNTEAFF. The CDR3 bases are TGTGCCATCACCGCCGACAGGGCTGGGAACACTGAAGCTTTCTTT. The chain couples TRBV10-3 to TRBJ1-1, with 7 bases matching TRBD1. CDR1 and CDR2 (germline): ENHRY, SYGVKD. The CDR3 is 15 residues long. The trim removed 7 bases at V and 1 base at J, leaving 9 bases unmatched.

This clonotype was detected ten times or more. J is TRBJ2-7 and V is TRBV5-1; D unclear. V was pared by 4 bases and J by 2 bases, with 16 bases between. Germline V gene sequence: CDR1 SGHRS, CDR2 YFSETQ. The CDR3 sequence is 15 residues long. The CDR3 sequence: CASSLRMLGAYEQYF. The CDR3 DNA follows: TGCGCCAGCAGCCTTCGAATGCTAGGAGCCTACGAGCAGTACTTC.

This clonotype was recorded at least ten times. This chain links TRBV12-3 or TRBV12-4 with TRBJ1-2, with D perhaps matching TRBD1 (5 bases). CDR3 size: 13 residues. Trimming took off 5 bases at V and 7 bases at J, with 14 bases between the two ends. CDR3 sequence: CASSSRDGGGYTF. The CDR3 coding sequence is TGTGCCAGCAGTAGCCGGGACGGTGGTGGCTACACCTTC.

This clonotype was counted between two and nine times. The chain employs TRBV20-1 and TRBJ2-3, with no clear D. The V end was cut by 6 bases, the J end by 6 bases, with 16 bases between. The length of the CDR3 is 13 residues. Germline CDR1 and CDR2: DFQATT and SNEGSKA (reference sequence). The chain's CDR3 is CSARTPAVDTQYF. CDR3 nucleotide sequence: TGCAGTGCACGGACCCCCGCCGTGGATACGCAGTATTTT.

There are many counts of this clonotype. The chain's CDR3 is CASSLVSGEPYEQYF. The DNA of the CDR3 is TGTGCCAGCAGTTTAGTATCCGGGGAGCCCTACGAGCAGTACTTC. This chain links TRBV12-3 or TRBV12-4 with TRBJ2-7; tentatively, D is TRBD2 (5 bases). This CDR3 region has 15 residues. The V end lost 1 base, the J end lost 2 bases, and 12 bases lay between the germline ends.

This clonotype has ten or more counts. The V and J genes are TRBV6-1 and TRBJ1-1, with D unresolved. The CDR3 spans 13 residues. Germline V CDR1 and CDR2: MNHNS, SASEGT. The V end lost 7 bases, the J end lost 0 bases, and 9 bases lay between the germline ends. The CDR3 DNA reads TGTGCCAGCATTGGAGGCCTGAACACTGAAGCTTTCTTT. Its translation is CASIGGLNTEAFF.

The chain couples TRBV9 to TRBJ1-1; 10 bases are a match to TRBD1. The germline V gene has CDR1 SGDLS and CDR2 YYNGEE. The CDR3 length is 14 residues. V dropped 4 bases and J dropped 8; count of bases not matched to a gene: 8. This CDR3 is CASSLGDRGMEAFF. The CDR3 DNA follows: TGTGCCAGCAGCCTAGGGGACAGGGGTATGGAAGCTTTCTTT.

In this sample, this clonotype turned up many times. The gene calls are TRBV19 and TRBJ1-1; D is perhaps TRBD1 (5 bases). Trimming shortened V by 6 bases and J by 1 base, and 12 bases separated the two germline ends. The CDR3 consists of 14 residues. Germline CDR1 is LNHDA and CDR2 is SQIVND (reference sequence). CDR3 bases: TGTGCCAGTAGAGGAGGGGACGGGAACACTGAAGCTTTCTTT. Translating it yields CASRGGDGNTEAFF.

The table lists this clonotype with many counts. The chain is built from TRBV28 and TRBJ1-5; no definite D call. The V gene lost 5 bases and the J gene lost 3 bases, with 5 bases spanning the gap. This CDR3 is built from 12 residues. Germline CDR1 and CDR2: MDHEN and SYDVKM. The CDR3 region is CASSELNQPQHF. The DNA for the CDR3 is TGTGCCAGCAGTGAGCTCAATCAGCCCCAGCATTTT.

The chain has TRBV6-5 and TRBJ1-2; 7 nucleotides line up with TRBD1. CDR1 is MNHEY and CDR2 is SVGAGI in the germline V gene. The CDR3 is 14 residues long. Trimming removed 2 bases from V and 1 base from J; junction bases left unmatched: 1. The CDR3 DNA sequence: TGTGCCAGCAGTTACCACAGGGGTAACTATGGCTACACCTTC. Protein sequence: CASSYHRGNYGYTF.

In this sample, this clonotype turned up many times. The chain is built from TRBV19 and TRBJ1-5; a weak D match, TRBD1 (6 bases). The CDR3 contains 15 residues. V lost 6 bases and J 0 bases, leaving 12 bases between the germline ends. Germline V gene data show CDR1 as LNHDA and CDR2 as SQIVND (reference sequence). The CDR3 coding sequence is TGTGCCAGTAGGCGGGCACAGGGTAGCAATCAGCCCCAGCATTTT. Its protein is CASRRAQGSNQPQHF.

Many counts were recorded for this clonotype. The CDR3 DNA is TGTGCCACCGGCAATCCGAACTCCTACGAGCAGTACTTC. As protein: CATGNPNSYEQYF. This chain uses TRBV15 with TRBJ2-7; D unresolved. The V gene lost 8 bases and the J gene lost 0 bases, with 11 bases spanning the gap. Germline loops: CDR1 LNHNV, CDR2 YYDKDF (reference sequence). The CDR3 has 13 residues.

This clonotype was observed many times. This rearrangement joins TRBV12-3 or TRBV12-4 to TRBJ1-1; D perhaps matches TRBD1 (6 bases). CDR3 length: 14 residues. The V end was cut by 2 bases, the J end by 5 bases, with 12 bases between. The CDR3 DNA reads as TGTGCCAGCAGTTTAATCAGGGGCGAGACTGAAGCTTTCTTT. As protein: CASSLIRGETEAFF.